These 14 T cell receptor beta chains were sequenced from one sample in a study of blood T cell repertoires in COVID-19. Libraries were prepared by immunoSEQ multiplex PCR; TCRdb keeps only in-frame clonotypes and omits some of them. The sample has about 240,000 clones, about nine tenths seen once. Sequenced input: peripheral blood. These receptors all come from a man aged 55 to 70 with acute or convalescent COVID-19.

The genes are TRBV25-1 and TRBJ1-1, with D hard to call. Looked up from germline, CDR1 is MGHDK and CDR2 is SYGVNS. This CDR3 comprises 14 residues. V lost 5 bases to trimming and J lost 4 bases, with 14 bases between them. The CDR3 loop is CASSREGLGTEAFF. The DNA for the CDR3 is TGTGCCAGCAGTAGGGAGGGCCTCGGCACTGAAGCTTTCTTT.

The chain links TRBV18 to TRBJ1-1; 8 bases match TRBD1. This CDR3 contains 14 residues. V lost 3 bases and J lost 5; bases outside the gene matches: 5. CDR1 is KGHSH, CDR2 LQKENI, per germline. This CDR3 is CASSPLNRGTEAFF. The CDR3 coding sequence is TGTGCCAGCTCACCCCTTAACAGGGGGACTGAAGCTTTCTTT.

The chain couples TRBV28 to TRBJ2-1, with D possibly being TRBD2 (6 bases). The CDR3 runs 17 residues. V was pared by 7 bases and J by 0 bases, with 19 bases between. The germline V gene has CDR1 MDHEN and CDR2 SYDVKM. In DNA form, the CDR3 reads TGTGCCAGCACCGCTTACCCGACTAGGAGCTCCTACAATGAGCAGTTCTTC. Encoded protein: CASTAYPTRSSYNEQFF. The full variable domain, its missing parts supplied by reference TRBV28 and TRBJ2-1, is DVKVTQSSRYLVKRTGEKVFLECVQDMDHENMFWYRQDPGLGLRLIYFSYDVKMKEKGDIPEGYSVSREKKERFSLILESASTNQTSMYLCASTAYPTRSSYNEQFFGPGTRLTVL.

This chain links TRBV6-5 with TRBJ2-5; 9 bases line up with TRBD2. The CDR3 runs to 15 residues. Germline lookup yields CDR1 MNHEY and CDR2 SVGAGI. V was pared by 2 bases and J by 5 bases, with 6 bases of the junction left unmatched. Written as DNA, the CDR3 is TGTGCCAGCAGTTACCTAGCGGGATCTACTGAGACCCAGTACTTC. Its protein product is CASSYLAGSTETQYF.

The rearrangement links TRBV7-2 to TRBJ2-7; no firm D call. This CDR3 comprises 11 residues. The germline gives CDR1 SGHTA, CDR2 FQGNSA. With 4 bases removed from V and 3 bases from J, the gap between germline ends came to 4 bases. The CDR3 DNA follows: TGTGCCAGCAGCTCCTACTACGAGCAGTACTTC. Translating it yields CASSSYYEQYF.

The chain is built from TRBV28 and TRBJ1-5; D not resolved. V was pared by 4 bases and J by 5 bases, with 15 bases between. Germline CDR1 and CDR2: MDHEN and SYDVKM. The CDR3 has 15 amino acids. CDR3 sequence: CASSSLSGRDQPQHF. In DNA form, the CDR3 reads TGTGCCAGCAGTTCCCTCTCGGGGAGGGATCAGCCCCAGCATTTT. The full variable domain, completed using reference TRBV28 and TRBJ1-5, is DVKVTQSSRYLVKRTGEKVFLECVQDMDHENMFWYRQDPGLGLRLIYFSYDVKMKEKGDIPEGYSVSREKKERFSLILESASTNQTSMYLCASSSLSGRDQPQHFGDGTRLSIL.

The V and J genes are TRBV9 and TRBJ1-2; TRBD1 matches 7 bases. CDR1 and CDR2 from the germline V gene are SGDLS and YYNGEE. This CDR3 comprises 16 residues. The V segment lost 4 bases and the J segment 7 bases; nucleotides outside the gene matches: 16. CDR3 sequence: CASSPLGGRGNAGYTF. CDR3 sequence (DNA): TGTGCCAGCAGCCCCCTAGGGGGCAGGGGTAATGCTGGCTACACCTTC. Variable domain in full (rest from reference TRBV9 and TRBJ1-2): DSGVTQTPKHLITATGQRVTLRCSPRSGDLSVYWYQQSLDQGLQFLIQYYNGEERAKGNILERFSAQQFPDLHSELNLSSLELGDSALYFCASSPLGGRGNAGYTFGSGTRLTVV.

The V gene is TRBV6-5, the J gene TRBJ1-5; a possible D gene is TRBD1 (5 bases). The V gene's germline CDR1 is MNHEY and CDR2 SVGAGI. V was cut by 0 bases and J by 2 bases, with 8 bases left in between. The CDR3 is 15 residues long. CDR3 amino acids: CASSYSRGGNQPQHF. CDR3 in DNA: TGTGCCAGCAGTTACTCGCGGGGCGGCAATCAGCCCCAGCATTTT.

The rearrangement joins TRBV11-3 to TRBJ1-2; D might be TRBD1 (6 bases). This CDR3 spans 13 amino acids. The V gene's germline CDR1 is SGHNT and CDR2 YENEEA. The V end lost 6 bases, the J end lost 6 bases, and 14 bases lay between the germline ends. CDR3 sequence reads: CASSSQGLDGYTF. In DNA, the CDR3 is TGTGCCAGCAGTTCACAGGGCCTTGATGGCTACACCTTC.

In its sample, this clone was seen a few times. The chain carries TRBV11-2 and TRBJ1-1; 7 bases fit TRBD1. J was trimmed by 1 base and V by 1 base; bases with no gene match: 6. CDR3 length: 16 amino acids. The germline CDR1 and CDR2 sequences are SGHAT and FQNNGV. In DNA, the CDR3 is TGTGCCAGCAGCTTAGCTGGGACAGACCAGAACACTGAAGCTTTCTTT. The encoded protein is CASSLAGTDQNTEAFF.

The V and J genes are TRBV6-5 and TRBJ1-1; 9 nucleotides align to TRBD1. The CDR3 covers 15 residues. Germline lookup yields CDR1 MNHEY and CDR2 SVGAGI. J was trimmed by 1 base and V by 6 bases; bases with no gene match: 6. DNA of the CDR3: TGTGCCAGCAGCACTACAGGGGGCGCGAACACTGAAGCTTTCTTT. It specifies CASSTTGGANTEAFF.

The chain is built from TRBV5-6 and TRBJ1-5; TRBD1 aligns across 7 bases. Trimming took 3 bases from V and 2 from J; bases not matched to a gene: 8. CDR3 length: 16 amino acids. Germline-derived CDR1 and CDR2 are SGHDT and YYEEEE. Written as DNA, the CDR3 is TGTGCCAGCAGCTCGCAGGGGGTCGGCGGCAATCAGCCCCAGCATTTT. Encoded protein: CASSSQGVGGNQPQHF.

This rearrangement joins TRBV6-2 or TRBV6-3 to TRBJ2-5; a weak D match, TRBD1 (6 bases). The CDR3 extends over 15 amino acids. CDR1 is MNHEY and CDR2 is SVGEGT in the germline V gene. The germline V and J ends were trimmed by 2 bases and 7 bases, with 17 bases remaining between them. The CDR3, as DNA: TGTGCCAGCAGTTACGGGCAGGGGAACCCCTGGACCCAGTACTTC. Amino acid sequence: CASSYGQGNPWTQYF.

The rearrangement uses TRBV9 and TRBJ1-1; TRBD1 aligns across 10 bases. J gave up 1 base and V 0 bases, and 12 bases lay outside the gene matches. Germline assignment: CDR1 SGDLS and CDR2 YYNGEE. The CDR3 runs to 19 residues. This chain's CDR3 is CASSVEGTGAFFSNTEAFF. CDR3 nucleotides: TGTGCCAGCAGCGTAGAGGGGACAGGGGCGTTTTTTTCGAACACTGAAGCTTTCTTT.